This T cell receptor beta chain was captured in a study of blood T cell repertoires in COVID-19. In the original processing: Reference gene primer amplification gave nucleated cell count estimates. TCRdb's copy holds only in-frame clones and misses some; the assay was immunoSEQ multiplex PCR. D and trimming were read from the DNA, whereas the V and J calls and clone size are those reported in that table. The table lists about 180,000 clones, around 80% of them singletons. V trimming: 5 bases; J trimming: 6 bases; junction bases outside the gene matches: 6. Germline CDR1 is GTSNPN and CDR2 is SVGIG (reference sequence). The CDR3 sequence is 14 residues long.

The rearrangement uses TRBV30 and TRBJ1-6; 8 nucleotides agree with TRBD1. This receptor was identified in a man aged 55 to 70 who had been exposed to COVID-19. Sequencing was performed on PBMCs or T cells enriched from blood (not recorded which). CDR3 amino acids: CAWERDRSNSPLHF. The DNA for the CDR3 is TGTGCCTGGGAACGGGACAGGAGTAATTCACCCCTCCACTTT.